The clone carrying this T cell receptor (beta chain) appeared a few times. No antigen is known for it. One end of the junction fails to match germline, which may point to a read error. Germline V gene sequence: CDR1 MNHNS, CDR2 SASEGT. CDR3 length: 14 amino acids. The data were obtained in a study of Graves' ophthalmopathy and Graves' hyperthyroidism. Overall study findings and caveats: Blood repertoires reportedly contained most expanded thyroid clonotypes above 0.001 frequency.

TCR beta CDR3 amplification used RNA transcripts. An opening RT-PCR round employed HTBI primers and preceded a second-round multiplex PCR. TCRdb ran MiXCR on the multiplex PCR reads and lists one entry per CDR3 protein. This table has hundreds of thousands of distinct CDR3 sequences, about 24% appearing once. Excluded: other autoimmune disease, uncontrolled infection, pregnancy or lactation. The rearrangement links TRBV6-1 to TRBJ1-2; 7 nucleotides agree with TRBD1. The receptor was isolated from a woman between 18 and 29 years old with stable Graves' hyperthyroidism. Some clones in this sample may be carry-over from other donors' samples. The sequenced sample was peripheral blood. The CDR3 reads CASLTGAGGYGYAF. The CDR3 coding sequence is TGTGCCAGTTTAACAGGGGCTGGGGGTTATGGCTACGCCTTC.